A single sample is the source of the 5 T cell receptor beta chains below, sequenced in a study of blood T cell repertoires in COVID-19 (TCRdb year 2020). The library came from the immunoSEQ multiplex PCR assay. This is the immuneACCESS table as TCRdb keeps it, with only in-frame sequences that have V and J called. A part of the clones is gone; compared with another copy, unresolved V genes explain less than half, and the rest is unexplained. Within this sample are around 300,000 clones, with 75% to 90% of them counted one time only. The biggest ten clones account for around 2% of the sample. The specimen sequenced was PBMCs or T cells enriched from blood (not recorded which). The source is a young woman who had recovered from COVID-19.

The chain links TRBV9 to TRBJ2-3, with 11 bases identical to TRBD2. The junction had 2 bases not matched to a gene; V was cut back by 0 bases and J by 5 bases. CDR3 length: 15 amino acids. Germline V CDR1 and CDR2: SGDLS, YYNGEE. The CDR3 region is CASSVDLAGGDTQYF. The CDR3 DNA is TGTGCCAGCAGCGTAGACCTAGCGGGGGGAGATACGCAGTATTTT.

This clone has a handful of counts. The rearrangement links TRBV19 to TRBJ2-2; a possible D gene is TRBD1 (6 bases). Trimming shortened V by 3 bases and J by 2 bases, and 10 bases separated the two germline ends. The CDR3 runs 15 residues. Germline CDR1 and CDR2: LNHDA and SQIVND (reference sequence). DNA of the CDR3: TGTGCCAGTAGTATCACAGGGATTAACACCGGGGAGCTGTTTTTT. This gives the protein CASSITGINTGELFF.

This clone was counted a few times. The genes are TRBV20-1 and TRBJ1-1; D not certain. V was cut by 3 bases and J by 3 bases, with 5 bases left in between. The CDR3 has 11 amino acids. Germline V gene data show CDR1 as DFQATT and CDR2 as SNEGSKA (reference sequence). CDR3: CSARRDTEAFF. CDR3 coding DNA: TGCAGTGCTAGGCGGGACACTGAAGCTTTCTTT.

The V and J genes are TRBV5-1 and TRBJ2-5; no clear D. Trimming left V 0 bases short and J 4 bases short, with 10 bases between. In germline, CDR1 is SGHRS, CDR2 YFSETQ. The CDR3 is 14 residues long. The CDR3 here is CASSLGLARETQYF. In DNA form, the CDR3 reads TGCGCCAGCAGCTTGGGGTTGGCTCGAGAGACCCAGTACTTC.

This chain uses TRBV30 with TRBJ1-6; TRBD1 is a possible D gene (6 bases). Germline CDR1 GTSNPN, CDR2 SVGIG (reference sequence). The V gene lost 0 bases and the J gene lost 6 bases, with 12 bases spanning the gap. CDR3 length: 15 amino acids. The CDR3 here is CAWSVAGARNSPLHF. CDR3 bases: TGTGCCTGGAGTGTGGCGGGGGCGCGTAATTCACCCCTCCACTTT.